Included here is one T cell receptor beta chain sequence, with context. The antigen is unknown. This sample is part of a study of cytomegalovirus exposure and HLA in healthy donors. Findings and caveats of the study: An analysis done earlier found most TCR beta V segments productive about 87% or about 30% of the time.

Germline V gives CDR1 MNHEY, CDR2 SMNVEV (reference sequence). Trimming removed 5 bases at V and 0 bases at J, with 8 bases between. This CDR3 has 14 residues. PCR involved 60 Vbeta and 13 Jbeta primers. TCRdb's copy holds only in-frame clones and misses some; the assay was immunoSEQ multiplex PCR. The sample consists of around 190,000 clones, about four fifths of them appearing once. The source is a man between 35 and 55 years old in good health and CMV-seropositive. This chain uses TRBV27 with TRBJ1-5, with a weak D call TRBD1 (5 bases). The sample consisted of PBMCs. The CDR3 region has the DNA TGTGCCAGCAGTCCCGGGGGTAGCAATCAGCCCCAGCATTTT. It is translated as CASSPGGSNQPQHF.